Sequencing of this T cell receptor (beta chain) was carried out in a study of blood T cell repertoires in COVID-19. J was trimmed by 3 bases and V by 4 bases; bases with no gene match: 10. CDR3 length: 17 amino acids. Germline CDR1 is SNHLY and CDR2 is FYNNEI. Using immunoSEQ multiplex PCR, the repertoire was profiled, and TCRdb retains in-frame clones only, with some absent. Here the sample spans some 69,000 clones, about 82% being singletons. This clone was seen once. The sequence was obtained from a woman in her sixties or seventies with acute or convalescent COVID-19. Material for sequencing was peripheral blood. This sequence joins TRBV2 and TRBJ2-5; 11 bases are a match to TRBD2. The CDR3 DNA reads TGTGCCAGCAGTGGGACTAGCGGGCTCGAGGGGAAAGAGACCCAGTACTTC. Amino acids: CASSGTSGLEGKETQYF.